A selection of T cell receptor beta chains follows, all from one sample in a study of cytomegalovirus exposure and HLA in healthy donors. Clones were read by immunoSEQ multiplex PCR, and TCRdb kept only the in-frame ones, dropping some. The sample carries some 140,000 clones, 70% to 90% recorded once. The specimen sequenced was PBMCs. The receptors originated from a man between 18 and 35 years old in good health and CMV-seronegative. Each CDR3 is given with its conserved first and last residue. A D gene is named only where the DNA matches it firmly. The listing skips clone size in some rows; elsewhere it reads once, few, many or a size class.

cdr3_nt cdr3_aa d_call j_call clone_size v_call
TGTGCCAGTAGTATTGGCGGGAGGGCCTCGGATGAGCAGTTCTTC CASSIGGRASDEQFF TRBD2 TRBJ2-1 - TRBV19
TGTGCCAGCAGCTTAGGACTAGCGGGAGGGTACCAAGAGACCCAGTACTTC CASSLGLAGGYQETQYF TRBD2 TRBJ2-5 - TRBV7-6
TGTGCCAGCAGTGATGGGGCTAGCGGGAGTGGAGAGACCCAGTACTTC CASSDGASGSGETQYF TRBD2 TRBJ2-5 - TRBV2
TGTGCCAGCGGTGGTGTGGGACTAGCGGAGGTACCCTACGAGCAGTACTTC CASGGVGLAEVPYEQYF TRBD2 TRBJ2-7 - TRBV6-1
TGTGCCAGCAGTATCCAAACAGTTTCCTACGAGCAGTACTTC CASSIQTVSYEQYF - TRBJ2-7 - TRBV28
TGTGCCACCAGCAGACATAGCGGGGGACCATACAATGAGCAGTTCTTC CATSRHSGGPYNEQFF TRBD2 TRBJ2-1 - TRBV15
TGCGCCAGCAGTATGACAGGGTCATACAATGAGCAGTTCTTC CASSMTGSYNEQFF TRBD1 TRBJ2-1 - TRBV10-1
TGTGCCAGCAGCTTCGGCGGGAGAAGCACAGATACGCAGTATTTT CASSFGGRSTDTQYF TRBD2 TRBJ2-3 - TRBV5-4
TGTGCCAGCAGCTTAATAGATACCTATAATTCACCCCTCCACTTT CASSLIDTYNSPLHF - TRBJ1-6 - TRBV7-9
TGTGCCAGCAGCTGGGGCCAGGGTGGTTCACCCCTCCACTTT CASSWGQGGSPLHF - TRBJ1-6 - TRBV5-6
TGCGCCAGCAGCTACTATAGCGGGAGTGGCACCGGGGAGCTGTTTTTT CASSYYSGSGTGELFF TRBD2 TRBJ2-2 - TRBV5-1
TGCAGCTGGGGGCTAGCTTCCTACAATGAGCAGTTCTTC CSWGLASYNEQFF - TRBJ2-1 - TRBV29-1
TGTGCCAGCAGGCAATCGGACAGGGGAGGGCCCTACGAGCAGTACTTC CASRQSDRGGPYEQYF TRBD1 TRBJ2-7 once TRBV28
TGTGTGGTAGCGGGAGGAAACCGGCAGTTCTTC CVVAGGNRQFF TRBD2 TRBJ2-1 - TRBV28
TGCGCCAGCAGCTGGGCGGGACAGACCACAGATACGCAGTATTTT CASSWAGQTTDTQYF - TRBJ2-3 few TRBV5-1
TGTGCCAGCAGCTCACTAGAGGGGGTCGATTCCTACGAGCAGTACTTC CASSSLEGVDSYEQYF - TRBJ2-7 once TRBV11-1
TGTGCCAGCAGCGTATTAGGGGGCGCGGAGACCCAGTACTTC CASSVLGGAETQYF TRBD1 TRBJ2-5 - TRBV9
TGTGCCAGCAGTCCGCGGGGGCGCGGGGAGACCCAGTACTTC CASSPRGRGETQYF - TRBJ2-5 - TRBV27
TGCGCCAGCAGCCAAGTCGCTGGCGCGGGAGTGGAGACCCAGTACTTC CASSQVAGAGVETQYF TRBD2 TRBJ2-5 - TRBV4-3
TGTGCCAGCCATCCATTCCCAGGGGCCCTATCGAACACCGGGGAGCTGTTTTTT CASHPFPGALSNTGELFF - TRBJ2-2 - TRBV19
TGCGCCAGCAGCGCGACAGGGTTTTCTAATGAAAAACTGTTTTTT CASSATGFSNEKLFF TRBD1 TRBJ1-4 - TRBV5-1
TGTGCCAGCAGTTCCTTGGGACTAGTCGAGACCCAGTACTTC CASSSLGLVETQYF TRBD2 TRBJ2-5 - TRBV27
TGTGCCAGCAGTTTTAGACAGGGGGCCGGGGGTGAGCAGTTCTTC CASSFRQGAGGEQFF TRBD1 TRBJ2-1 - TRBV27
TGTGCCAGCTCACCATTACGGGGGGGCTACAATGAGCAGTTCTTC CASSPLRGGYNEQFF TRBD2 TRBJ2-1 few TRBV18
TGTGCCAGCTCACCACGAGATATACAGGGCCTCCAATCTTACGAGCAGTACTTC CASSPRDIQGLQSYEQYF - TRBJ2-7 few TRBV18
TGTGCCAGCAGAAGGGGGGGTGACAATGAGCAGTTCTTC CASRRGGDNEQFF - TRBJ2-1 - TRBV25-1
TGCAGCGTTGTGGGGACAGGGGGCTATGGCTACACCTTC CSVVGTGGYGYTF TRBD1 TRBJ1-2 - TRBV29-1
TGTGCCAGCAGTGAAGCAGGGGCAGGAAACACCATATATTTT CASSEAGAGNTIYF - TRBJ1-3 - TRBV2
TGTGCCAGCAGCTTGGGCAGAAACACAGATACGCAGTATTTT CASSLGRNTDTQYF - TRBJ2-3 - TRBV5-4
TGTGCCATCAGCCCCGACCGGGACACTGAAGCTTTCTTT CAISPDRDTEAFF - TRBJ1-1 - TRBV10-3
TGTGCCAGCAGCTTTGCGGCCACCAACTCCGGAAACACCATATATTTT CASSFAATNSGNTIYF - TRBJ1-3 - TRBV5-6
TGTGCCAGCAGTCCCTCCGGGACAAATAATGAAAAACTGTTTTTT CASSPSGTNNEKLFF - TRBJ1-4 - TRBV6-1
TGTGCCAGCAGCTTCTATGAGACCGGGGAGCTGTTTTTT CASSFYETGELFF - TRBJ2-2 - TRBV7-9
TGTGCCAGCAGCTTATTTGTGGACAGGGGAGACCAAGAGACCCAGTACTTC CASSLFVDRGDQETQYF TRBD1 TRBJ2-5 - TRBV7-6
TGTGCCAGCAGCCCACAGGGTCCCGAGCAGTACTTC CASSPQGPEQYF - TRBJ2-7 - TRBV7-2
TGTGCCAGCAGTTTATCGCGGTATGAACTAGCGGGAGGGCCGGTGCTCGACAATGAGCAGTTCTTC CASSLSRYELAGGPVLDNEQFF TRBD2 TRBJ2-1 once TRBV27
TGTGCCAGCAGCATGCGACAGGGTATAAGCTACGAGCAGTACTTC CASSMRQGISYEQYF TRBD1 TRBJ2-7 - TRBV5-6